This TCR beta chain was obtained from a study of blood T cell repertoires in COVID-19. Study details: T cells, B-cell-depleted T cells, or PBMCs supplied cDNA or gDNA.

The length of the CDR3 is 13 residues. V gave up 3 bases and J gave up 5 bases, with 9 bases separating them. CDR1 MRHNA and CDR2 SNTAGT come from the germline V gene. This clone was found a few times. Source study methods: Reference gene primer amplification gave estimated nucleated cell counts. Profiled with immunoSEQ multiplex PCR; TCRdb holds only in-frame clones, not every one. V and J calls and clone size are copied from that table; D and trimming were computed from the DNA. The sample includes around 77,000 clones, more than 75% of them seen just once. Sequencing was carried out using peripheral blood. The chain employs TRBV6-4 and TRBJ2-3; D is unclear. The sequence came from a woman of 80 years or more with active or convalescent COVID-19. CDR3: CASSEEIEDTQYF. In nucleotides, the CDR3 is TGTGCCAGCAGTGAGGAGATTGAAGATACGCAGTATTTT.